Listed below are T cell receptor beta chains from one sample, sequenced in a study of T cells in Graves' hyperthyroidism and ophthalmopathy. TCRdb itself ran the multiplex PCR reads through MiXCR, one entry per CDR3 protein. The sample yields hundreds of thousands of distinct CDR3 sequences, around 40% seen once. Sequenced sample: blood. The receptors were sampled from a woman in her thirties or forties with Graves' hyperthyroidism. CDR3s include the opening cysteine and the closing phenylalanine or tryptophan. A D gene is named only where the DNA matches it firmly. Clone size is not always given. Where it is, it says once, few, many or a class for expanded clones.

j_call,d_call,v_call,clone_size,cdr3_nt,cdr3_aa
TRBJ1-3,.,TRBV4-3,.,TGCGCCAGCAGCCAAGATTTCGTCGGTGGAAACACCATATATTTT,CASSQDFVGGNTIYF
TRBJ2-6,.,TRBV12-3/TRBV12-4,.,TGTGCCAGCAGTTCACACGTCTCTGGGGCCAACGTCCTGACTTTC,CASSSHVSGANVLTF
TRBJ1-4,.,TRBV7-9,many,TGTGCCAGCAGCTTAGTAGCGGCAACTAATGAAAAACTGTTTTTT,CASSLVAATNEKLFF
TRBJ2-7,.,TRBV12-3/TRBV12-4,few,TGTGCCAGCAGTTTCCCTCAGGGGAGGGGGAGGTACGAGCAGTACTTC,CASSFPQGRGRYEQYF
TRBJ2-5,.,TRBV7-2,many,TGTGCCAGCGGGGCCCGCGGGCAGAGTAAAGAGACCCAGTACTTC,CASGARGQSKETQYF
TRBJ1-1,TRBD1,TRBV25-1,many,TGTGCCAGCAGCGCGACAGGGTACACTGAAGCTTTCTTT,CASSATGYTEAFF
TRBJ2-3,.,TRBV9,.,TGTGCCAGCAGCGTAGCACAGACAAGCACAGATACGCAGTATTTT,CASSVAQTSTDTQYF
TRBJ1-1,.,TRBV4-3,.,TGCGCCAGCAGCCAAGATCGGGGGGCTTGGTTGAGTGGCACTGAAGCTTTCTTT,CASSQDRGAWLSGTEAFF
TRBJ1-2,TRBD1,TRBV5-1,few,TGCGCCAGCAGCTGGGCGGACAGGGGAAACAACTATGGCTACACCTTC,CASSWADRGNNYGYTF
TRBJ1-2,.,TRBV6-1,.,TGTGCCAGCAGTGAAGCGCTGGGCAGGTTCTATGGCTACACCTTC,CASSEALGRFYGYTF
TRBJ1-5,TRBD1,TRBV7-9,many,TGTGCCAGCAGCCTAGACAGGGATCGACAGCCCCAGCATTTT,CASSLDRDRQPQHF
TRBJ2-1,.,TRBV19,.,TGTGCCAGTAGTCAGACCTCGTACAATGAGCAGTTCTTC,CASSQTSYNEQFF
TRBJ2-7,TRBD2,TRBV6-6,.,TGTGCCAGCAGTTACGCGGGGGGGGAGCAGTACTTC,CASSYAGGEQYF
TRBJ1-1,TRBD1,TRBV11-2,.,TGTGCCAGCAGCTTAGCGACCTTTACTACAGGGGGCGGGGATGCTTTCTTT,CASSLATFTTGGGDAFF
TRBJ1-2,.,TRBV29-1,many,TGCAGCGTTGAGGACCAGGGCCTAAACTATGGCTACACCTTC,CSVEDQGLNYGYTF
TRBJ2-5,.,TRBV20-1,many,TGCAGTTCGCTGGACAGCAATCTCGGGGAGACCCAGTACTTC,CSSLDSNLGETQYF
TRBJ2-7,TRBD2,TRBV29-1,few,TGCAGCGTTGCCCCAAGGGCGGGGGACTACGAGCAGTACTTC,CSVAPRAGDYEQYF
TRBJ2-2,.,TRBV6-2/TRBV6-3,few,TGTGCCAGCAGGGGACGGAACACCGGGGAGCTGTTTTTT,CASRGRNTGELFF
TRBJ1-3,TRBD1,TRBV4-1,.,TGCGCCAGCAGCCAAGAACAGGGGGCCAGCTCTGGAAACACCATATATTTT,CASSQEQGASSGNTIYF
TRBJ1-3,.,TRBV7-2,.,TGTGCCAGCATCCACCTATGCAGGGCTGGAAACACCATATATTTT,CASIHLCRAGNTIYF
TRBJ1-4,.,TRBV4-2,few,TGTGCCAGCAGCCAAGATGGGGATGCCCGGGAAAAACTGTTTTTT,CASSQDGDAREKLFF
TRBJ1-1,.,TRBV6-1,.,TGTGCCAGCCTCCTAGGGGGAATTCGGAACACTGAAGCTTTCTTT,CASLLGGIRNTEAFF